The rows below give T cell receptor beta chains drawn from one sample of a study of PD-L1 blockade in urothelial cancer. The protocol was immunoSEQ multiplex PCR, while the TCRdb copy is restricted to in-frame clones and leaves out a portion. The sample contains tens of thousands of clones, around 81% of which appear only once. The material was PBMCs, obtained around atezolizumab (anti-PD-L1) treatment. The receptors originated from a man aged 35 to 55 with urothelial cancer. Both conserved end residues are part of each CDR3. A D gene is named only where the DNA matches it firmly. Size is omitted from some rows. Given values are once, few, many or a class for expanded clones.

J: TRBJ1-1
D: -
size: once
V: TRBV12-5
DNA: TGTGCTAGTGGGACACTTGCCACTGAAGCTTTCTTT
CDR3: CASGTLATEAFF

J: TRBJ1-5
D: TRBD1
size: -
V: TRBV6-1
DNA: TGTGCCAGCAGTGCCCGGGACAGGGGTTTGAATCAGCCCCAGCATTTT
CDR3: CASSARDRGLNQPQHF

J: TRBJ2-5
D: -
size: -
V: TRBV20-1
DNA: TGCAGTGTTGTAGGGGATACCCAGTACTTC
CDR3: CSVVGDTQYF

J: TRBJ1-5
D: -
size: few
V: TRBV6-1
DNA: TGTGCCAGCAGTCTCCATCAGCCCCAGCATTTT
CDR3: CASSLHQPQHF

J: TRBJ2-2
D: TRBD2
size: -
V: TRBV7-8
DNA: TGTGCCAGCAGCTTAGAGACTAGCGGAGTCGGGGAGCTGTTTTTT
CDR3: CASSLETSGVGELFF

J: TRBJ2-3
D: TRBD2
size: -
V: TRBV28
DNA: TGTGCCAGCTCTCTTGGTCGGGGGGTTGGAACAGATACGCAGTATTTT
CDR3: CASSLGRGVGTDTQYF

J: TRBJ2-1
D: -
size: -
V: TRBV27
DNA: TGTGCCAGCCGAAGGACGGGATCCTACAATGAGCAGTTCTTC
CDR3: CASRRTGSYNEQFF

J: TRBJ1-2
D: -
size: -
V: TRBV7-3
DNA: TGTGCCAGCAGCCCACAGGCTAACTATGGCTACACCTTC
CDR3: CASSPQANYGYTF

J: TRBJ1-4
D: TRBD1
size: -
V: TRBV27
DNA: TGTGCCAGCAGTTTCACAGGGGCAAAACTGTTTTTT
CDR3: CASSFTGAKLFF

J: TRBJ2-7
D: TRBD1
size: -
V: TRBV28
DNA: TGTGCCAGCAGTTCGACCGGGACAGGGTTCTACGAGCAGTACTTC
CDR3: CASSSTGTGFYEQYF

J: TRBJ2-7
D: TRBD1
size: -
V: TRBV6-6
DNA: TGTGCCAGCAGTTACTCGGGGGACAGACTCTACGAGCAGTACTTC
CDR3: CASSYSGDRLYEQYF

J: TRBJ2-3
D: TRBD1
size: -
V: TRBV27
DNA: TGTGCCAGCAGTTGGACAGGGAGCACAGATACGCAGTATTTT
CDR3: CASSWTGSTDTQYF

J: TRBJ1-5
D: -
size: once
V: TRBV10-3
DNA: TGTGCCATCAGTGAGTCCCCTTTTAAGGGGCGCGGGGATCAGCCCCAGCATTTT
CDR3: CAISESPFKGRGDQPQHF

J: TRBJ2-7
D: TRBD1
size: many
V: TRBV5-6
DNA: TGTGCCAGCAGCTTGCTAGGGACAGGGGGTTACGAGCAGTACTTC
CDR3: CASSLLGTGGYEQYF

J: TRBJ2-4
D: TRBD2
size: -
V: TRBV29-1
DNA: TGCAGCGGTATGACTAGCGGGAGCCCGGGAAGCATTCAGTACTTC
CDR3: CSGMTSGSPGSIQYF

J: TRBJ2-7
D: TRBD2
size: few
V: TRBV7-2
DNA: TGTGCCAGCAGCGGACTAGCGGGAGGCGAGCAGTACTTC
CDR3: CASSGLAGGEQYF

J: TRBJ2-2
D: TRBD1
size: -
V: TRBV5-1
DNA: TGCGCCAGCAGCTTGTCCCCCGGGACAGCGAACACCGGGGAGCTGTTTTTT
CDR3: CASSLSPGTANTGELFF

J: TRBJ2-3
D: -
size: -
V: TRBV19
DNA: TGTGCCAGTAGTATGGAGGGGCGGTCTCATACGCAGTATTTT
CDR3: CASSMEGRSHTQYF

J: TRBJ2-3
D: -
size: -
V: TRBV21-1
DNA: TGTGCCAGCAGCAAGTTCTTGGACAGGGGTACAGATACGCAGTATTTT
CDR3: CASSKFLDRGTDTQYF

J: TRBJ2-5
D: -
size: -
V: TRBV6-1
DNA: TGTGCCAGCATTAGAACGTCCCTCTCGGAGACCCAGTACTTC
CDR3: CASIRTSLSETQYF

J: TRBJ2-7
D: -
size: -
V: TRBV5-6
DNA: TGTGCCAGCAGCCCTTACCTGACACCTTCCTACGAGCAGTACTTC
CDR3: CASSPYLTPSYEQYF

J: TRBJ1-5
D: -
size: -
V: TRBV7-9
DNA: TGTGCCAGCAGGGGGAGTCTCAATCAGCCCCAGCATTTT
CDR3: CASRGSLNQPQHF

J: TRBJ1-1
D: -
size: once
V: TRBV5-1
DNA: TGCGCCAGCAGCTCCCCCGGGACACCTGAAGCTTTCTTT
CDR3: CASSSPGTPEAFF

J: TRBJ2-7
D: TRBD2
size: once
V: TRBV6-1
DNA: TGTGCCAGCAGCCAGACTAGCCCCTACGAGCAGTACTTC
CDR3: CASSQTSPYEQYF

J: TRBJ2-5
D: -
size: -
V: TRBV5-1
DNA: TGCGCCAGCAGCTCTCAGGGGAAAGGGGAGACCCAGTACTTC
CDR3: CASSSQGKGETQYF

J: TRBJ2-1
D: -
size: -
V: TRBV27
DNA: TGTGCCAGCAGTTTACGTCCCACCGGGACAAGCTCCTACAATGAGCAGTTCTTC
CDR3: CASSLRPTGTSSYNEQFF

J: TRBJ1-1
D: -
size: -
V: TRBV2
DNA: TGTGCCAGCAGTGAAGCAACAGGAGGGAGAGCTTTCTTT
CDR3: CASSEATGGRAFF

J: TRBJ1-5
D: TRBD1
size: -
V: TRBV19
DNA: TGTGCCAGTAGTATCCTCCAGGGGGCTACTCAGCCCCAGCATTTT
CDR3: CASSILQGATQPQHF

J: TRBJ1-3
D: TRBD1
size: -
V: TRBV5-1
DNA: TGCGCCAGCAGCGCGATACAGGGGACTGGAAACACCATATATTTT
CDR3: CASSAIQGTGNTIYF

J: TRBJ2-5
D: -
size: -
V: TRBV29-1
DNA: TGCAGCGTCGGAAATACACGGAAAACGGGAGAGACCCAGTACTTC
CDR3: CSVGNTRKTGETQYF

J: TRBJ2-3
D: TRBD2
size: -
V: TRBV4-3
DNA: TGCGCCAGCAGCCAAGGGGGACTAGCGGGGAAGTTCACAGATACGCAGTATTTT
CDR3: CASSQGGLAGKFTDTQYF

J: TRBJ2-1
D: -
size: -
V: TRBV21-1
DNA: TGTGCCAGCAGCAAAACCGGGACTTACAATGAGCAGTTCTTC
CDR3: CASSKTGTYNEQFF

J: TRBJ2-2
D: -
size: once
V: TRBV5-4
DNA: TGTGCCAGCAGCTTTACAGGGTACACCGGGGAGCTGTTTTTT
CDR3: CASSFTGYTGELFF

J: TRBJ2-2
D: -
size: -
V: TRBV7-3
DNA: TGTGCCAGCAGTTTCTACGGCGGGGAGCTGTTTTTT
CDR3: CASSFYGGELFF

J: TRBJ1-5
D: -
size: -
V: TRBV18
DNA: TGTGCCAGCTCACCAAAAGAAAGGACACACCTAAGGAGGGGTCAGCCCCAGCATTTT
CDR3: CASSPKERTHLRRGQPQHF

J: TRBJ2-7
D: TRBD2
size: -
V: TRBV14
DNA: TGTGCCAGCAGCCAAGGAGGGCTGGGGGGGGATCCGTGGTACTTC
CDR3: CASSQGGLGGDPWYF

J: TRBJ1-4
D: TRBD1
size: -
V: TRBV6-1
DNA: TGTGCCAGCAGTGTGGAGACAGGGCGTGAAAAACTGTTTTTT
CDR3: CASSVETGREKLFF

J: TRBJ1-2
D: -
size: -
V: TRBV28
DNA: TGTGCCAGCAGTCAAGGTCCCCCGGGGGGCTACACCTTC
CDR3: CASSQGPPGGYTF

J: TRBJ2-2
D: TRBD2
size: once
V: TRBV5-1
DNA: TGCGCCAGCAGCCTTACTAGCGGGAGAAACACCGGGGAGCTGTTTTTT
CDR3: CASSLTSGRNTGELFF

J: TRBJ1-1
D: -
size: -
V: TRBV7-9
DNA: TGTGCCAGCAGCTTCTCGGGCACTGAAGCTTTCTTT
CDR3: CASSFSGTEAFF

J: TRBJ1-5
D: -
size: -
V: TRBV28
DNA: TGTGCCAGCAGGCGGGTACCTGGCAATCAGCCCCAGCATTTT
CDR3: CASRRVPGNQPQHF

J: TRBJ2-7
D: -
size: -
V: TRBV15
DNA: TGTGCCACCAGCACTACGGGGAACTCCTACGAGCAGTACTTC
CDR3: CATSTTGNSYEQYF

J: TRBJ2-1
D: TRBD2
size: few
V: TRBV7-3
DNA: TGTGCCAGCAGCTATCTAGCGGGTATGCAGTTCTTC
CDR3: CASSYLAGMQFF

J: TRBJ2-7
D: TRBD2
size: -
V: TRBV6-5
DNA: TGTGCCAGCAGTTACGGCGGGAGGACCTACGAGCAGTACTTC
CDR3: CASSYGGRTYEQYF

J: TRBJ2-1
D: -
size: once
V: TRBV5-1
DNA: TGCGCCAGCAGCTTGGGGAGGGGTCTAGCGCGCCCCGATGAGCAGTTCTTC
CDR3: CASSLGRGLARPDEQFF

J: TRBJ2-7
D: -
size: -
V: TRBV28
DNA: TGTGCCAGCAGTTTCGCGGGAACCTCCTACGAGCAGTACTTC
CDR3: CASSFAGTSYEQYF